Below are 9 T cell receptor beta chains sequenced from a single sample in a study of Graves' ophthalmopathy and Graves' hyperthyroidism. TCR beta CDR3 amplification used RNA transcripts. In the first round, RT-PCR was carried out with HTBI primers, and a multiplex PCR formed the second round. One entry per CDR3 protein, called by TCRdb with MiXCR from the multiplex PCR reads. The data show about 400,000 distinct CDR3 sequences, around 16% seen once. What was sequenced was peripheral blood. All receptors derive from a woman between 18 and 30 years old with Graves' ophthalmopathy.

This clonotype was seen many times. The chain is built from TRBV5-1 and TRBJ2-2, with D unresolved. V was cut by 0 bases and J by 4 bases, with 10 bases left in between. Looked up from germline, CDR1 is SGHRS and CDR2 is YFSETQ. The length of the CDR3 is 15 residues. As DNA, the CDR3 is TGCGCCAGCAGCTTGGGTTCCTCGACCACCGGGGAGCTGTTTTTT. Encoded protein: CASSLGSSTTGELFF.

This clonotype was recorded at least ten times. This chain uses TRBV7-2 with TRBJ2-5; no definite D call. The V gene lost 2 bases and the J gene lost 2 bases, with 6 bases spanning the gap. Germline V CDR1 and CDR2: SGHTA, FQGNSA. The CDR3 consists of 13 residues. CDR3 sequence reads: CASSLRDQETQYF. In DNA form, the CDR3 reads TGTGCCAGCAGCTTACGAGATCAAGAGACCCAGTACTTC.

This clonotype has a count of ten or more. The chain employs TRBV5-5 and TRBJ1-2; 9 nucleotides agree with TRBD1. With 4 bases clipped from V and 8 bases from J, the junction kept 15 bases outside the gene matches. The CDR3 is made up of 16 amino acids. Germline V gene lookup returns CDR1 SGHKS and CDR2 YYEKEE (reference sequence). CDR3 amino acids: CASSPGQGTGSLGYTF. The CDR3 DNA reads as TGTGCCAGCAGCCCCGGGCAGGGGACAGGGTCATTGGGCTACACCTTC.

This clonotype was observed a handful of times. V and J are TRBV6-5 and TRBJ1-2; TRBD1 aligns across 12 bases. CDR3 length: 14 amino acids. CDR1 is MNHEY and CDR2 is SVGAGI in the germline V gene. The junction had 1 base not matched to a gene; V was cut back by 0 bases and J by 8 bases. The CDR3 reads CASSYSGQGAGYTF. CDR3 coding DNA: TGTGCCAGCAGTTACTCGGGACAGGGGGCCGGCTACACCTTC.

This clonotype showed up many times. This chain connects TRBV6-1 to TRBJ1-6, with 10 bases aligning to TRBD1. Germline-derived CDR1 and CDR2 are MNHNS and SASEGT. J lost 15 bases, V lost 0 bases, and 5 bases had no gene match. This CDR3 has 14 amino acids. In DNA, the CDR3 is TGTGCCAGCAGTGAAGCCTGGACAGGGGGACTCCTCCACTTT. Translating gives CASSEAWTGGLLHF.

This clonotype was seen at least ten times. The chain couples TRBV6-5 to TRBJ1-2; D is ambiguous. The germline CDR1 and CDR2 sequences are MNHEY and SVGAGI. The CDR3 spans 15 residues. V lost 0 bases and J 2 bases, leaving 10 bases between the germline ends. CDR3 loop: CASSYSELTNYGYTF. As DNA, the CDR3 is TGTGCCAGCAGTTACTCGGAGTTAACAAACTATGGCTACACCTTC.

This chain links TRBV6-2 or TRBV6-3 with TRBJ2-7; the D gene could be TRBD1 or TRBD2 (5 bases each). Trimming cost V 0 bases and J 2 bases, with 11 bases left between them. Germline V gene lookup returns CDR1 MNHEY and CDR2 SVGEGT. The CDR3 loop spans 15 amino acids. The DNA of the CDR3 is TGTGCCAGCAGTTACTCGGGGGACGGTGCCTACGAGCAGTACTTC. This encodes CASSYSGDGAYEQYF.

This clonotype was seen repeatedly, ten times or more. The CDR3 nucleotides read TGCAGCGATGGGTCAGGGGTGACGGGAGAGACCCAGTACTTC. Translation: CSDGSGVTGETQYF. The V and J genes are TRBV29-1 and TRBJ2-5; weak D call: TRBD1 (6 bases). Trimming took 7 bases from V and 4 from J, leaving 19 bases between them. The CDR3 is 14 amino acids. Germline CDR1 reads SQVTM; CDR2 reads ANQGSEA.

This clonotype has a count of ten or more. The chain recombines TRBV5-1 with TRBJ2-2; D possibly uses TRBD1 or TRBD2 (5 bases each). The CDR3 extends over 14 amino acids. V was cut by 0 bases and J by 5 bases, with 8 bases left in between. CDR1 SGHRS and CDR2 YFSETQ come from the germline V gene. The CDR3, as DNA: TGCGCCAGCAGCTTGGTGGGGGAAACCGGGGAGCTGTTTTTT. It specifies CASSLVGETGELFF.